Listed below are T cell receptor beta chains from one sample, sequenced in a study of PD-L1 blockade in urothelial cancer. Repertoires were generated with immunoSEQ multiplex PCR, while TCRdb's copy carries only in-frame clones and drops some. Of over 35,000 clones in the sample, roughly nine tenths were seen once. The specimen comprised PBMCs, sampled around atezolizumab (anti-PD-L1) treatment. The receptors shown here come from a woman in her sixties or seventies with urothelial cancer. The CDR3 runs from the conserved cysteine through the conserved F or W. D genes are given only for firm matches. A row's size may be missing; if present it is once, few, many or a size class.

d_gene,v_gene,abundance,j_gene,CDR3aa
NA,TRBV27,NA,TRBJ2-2,CTRELSTGELFF
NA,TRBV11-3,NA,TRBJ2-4,CASSPGITGSKNIQYF
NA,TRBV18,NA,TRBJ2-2,CASSLNTGELFF
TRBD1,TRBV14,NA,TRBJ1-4,CASSQTGTGRITNEKLFF
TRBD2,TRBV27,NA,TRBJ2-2,CASSFGGGRATGELFF
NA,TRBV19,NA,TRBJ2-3,CASSSGSGRTDTQYF
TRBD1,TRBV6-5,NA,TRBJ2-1,CASRRTGGSNEQFF
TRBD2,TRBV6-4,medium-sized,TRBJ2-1,CASSEETSGSNEQFF
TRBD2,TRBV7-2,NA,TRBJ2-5,CASSLVSLLAGVQETQYF
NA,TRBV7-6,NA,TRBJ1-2,CASSLEGRDGYTF
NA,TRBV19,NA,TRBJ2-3,CASSIRGGTDTQYF
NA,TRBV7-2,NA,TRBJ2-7,CASSLVWTRSSYEQYF
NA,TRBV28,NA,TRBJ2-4,CASSFRRPGVAKNIQYF
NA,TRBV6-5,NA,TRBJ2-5,CASSRGLWEETQYF
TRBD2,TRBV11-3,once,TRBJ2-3,CASSLGLAGGRTDTQYF
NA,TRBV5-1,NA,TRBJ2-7,CASSFGQTYEQYF
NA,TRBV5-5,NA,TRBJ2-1,CASSSQHTNGKAYNEQFF
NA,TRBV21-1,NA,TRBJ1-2,CASSKRRAYGYTF
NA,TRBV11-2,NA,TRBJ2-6,CASSLGGGANVLTF
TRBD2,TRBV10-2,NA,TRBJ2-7,CASSESGTTGEQYF
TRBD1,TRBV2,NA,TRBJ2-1,CASSWDRGYNEQFF
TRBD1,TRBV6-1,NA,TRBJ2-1,CASRTGQGDNNEQFF
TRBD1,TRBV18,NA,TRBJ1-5,CASSPKPPRDRPNQPQHF
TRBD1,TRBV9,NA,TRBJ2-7,CASSVRGQGDYEQYF
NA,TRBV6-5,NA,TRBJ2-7,CASSYLGQYYEQYF
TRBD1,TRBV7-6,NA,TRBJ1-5,CASSLGQGASQPQHF
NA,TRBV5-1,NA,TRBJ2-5,CASSLAYQETQYF
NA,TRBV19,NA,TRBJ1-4,CASSISSLRGEKLFF
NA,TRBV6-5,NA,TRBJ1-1,CASSFTGTAEAFF
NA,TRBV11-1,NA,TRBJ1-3,CASSWSGTLSSGNTIYF
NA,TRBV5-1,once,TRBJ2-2,CASSYGLTLNTGELFF
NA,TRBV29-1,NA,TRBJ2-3,CSVGGQPGDTQYF
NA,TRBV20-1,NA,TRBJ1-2,CSPSGSYGYTF
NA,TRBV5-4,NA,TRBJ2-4,CASSLGSNRGNIQYF
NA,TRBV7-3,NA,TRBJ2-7,CASSLAPGTSYEQYF
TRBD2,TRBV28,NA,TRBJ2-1,CASRTGTRGNEQFF
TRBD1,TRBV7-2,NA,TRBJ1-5,CASSPGGFGQPQHF
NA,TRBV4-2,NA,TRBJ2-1,CASSQGWPNYNEQFF
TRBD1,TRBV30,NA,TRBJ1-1,CAWEPGHSRDRENTEAFF
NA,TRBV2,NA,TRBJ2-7,CASSEGVGGEQYF
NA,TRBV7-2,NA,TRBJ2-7,CASSLQAGTHEQYF